The entry below gives a single TCR beta chain sequence along with its context. The data are from a study of T-cell memory formation after mild COVID-19. TCRdb re-called the 5' RACE reads through MiXCR, storing one row per CDR3 protein. The sample lists about 190,000 distinct CDR3 sequences; about 17% were seen once. The length of the CDR3 is 14 residues. The ends were cut back, 1 base at V and 2 bases at J, with 8 bases in the middle. CDR1 is LGHDT, CDR2 YNNKEL, per germline (reference sequence). This chain joins TRBV3-1 and TRBJ1-2; D uncertain. The specimen was PBMCs or a T cell subset sorted from them (not recorded which). The source of this sequence is an adult woman who had mild COVID-19 (a few samples of this study predate the infection). Cell type and time point are not known. The CDR3 spells CASSQVSGNYGYTF. CDR3 in DNA: TGTGCCAGCAGCCAAGTATCCGGGAACTATGGCTACACCTTC.